This T cell receptor beta chain was sequenced for a study of cytomegalovirus exposure and HLA in healthy donors. Study context: In an earlier analysis, some 110 million unique TCR beta sequences were found from 200 million or so T cells.

The PCR had 60 Vbeta and 13 Jbeta primers. Only in-frame clones appear in the TCRdb table, and some are missing; sequencing was by immunoSEQ multiplex PCR. The sample includes over 130,000 clones, around 82% of them seen just once. Study results and limitations: A later analysis reportedly found that, within productive TCRs, an Asian-associated ancestry cluster had fewer N-insertions than the mean observed across the roughly 670 donors. Immune exposure information available was restricted to CMV serostatus.

Concerning this clone: Its cognate antigen is unknown.

Germline V gene lookup returns CDR1 LNHDA and CDR2 SQIVND (reference sequence). The CDR3 is 13 amino acids. V gave up 8 bases and J gave up 4 bases; unmatched junction bases: 8. The rearrangement joins TRBV19 to TRBJ2-7; 7 bases fit TRBD1. The TCR originated in a woman between 40 and 50 years old in good health and CMV-seropositive. Source material: PBMCs. In nucleotides, the CDR3 is TGTGCCAGTGCTACAGGGGCCGTGTACGAGCAGTACTTC. The encoded protein is CASATGAVYEQYF.